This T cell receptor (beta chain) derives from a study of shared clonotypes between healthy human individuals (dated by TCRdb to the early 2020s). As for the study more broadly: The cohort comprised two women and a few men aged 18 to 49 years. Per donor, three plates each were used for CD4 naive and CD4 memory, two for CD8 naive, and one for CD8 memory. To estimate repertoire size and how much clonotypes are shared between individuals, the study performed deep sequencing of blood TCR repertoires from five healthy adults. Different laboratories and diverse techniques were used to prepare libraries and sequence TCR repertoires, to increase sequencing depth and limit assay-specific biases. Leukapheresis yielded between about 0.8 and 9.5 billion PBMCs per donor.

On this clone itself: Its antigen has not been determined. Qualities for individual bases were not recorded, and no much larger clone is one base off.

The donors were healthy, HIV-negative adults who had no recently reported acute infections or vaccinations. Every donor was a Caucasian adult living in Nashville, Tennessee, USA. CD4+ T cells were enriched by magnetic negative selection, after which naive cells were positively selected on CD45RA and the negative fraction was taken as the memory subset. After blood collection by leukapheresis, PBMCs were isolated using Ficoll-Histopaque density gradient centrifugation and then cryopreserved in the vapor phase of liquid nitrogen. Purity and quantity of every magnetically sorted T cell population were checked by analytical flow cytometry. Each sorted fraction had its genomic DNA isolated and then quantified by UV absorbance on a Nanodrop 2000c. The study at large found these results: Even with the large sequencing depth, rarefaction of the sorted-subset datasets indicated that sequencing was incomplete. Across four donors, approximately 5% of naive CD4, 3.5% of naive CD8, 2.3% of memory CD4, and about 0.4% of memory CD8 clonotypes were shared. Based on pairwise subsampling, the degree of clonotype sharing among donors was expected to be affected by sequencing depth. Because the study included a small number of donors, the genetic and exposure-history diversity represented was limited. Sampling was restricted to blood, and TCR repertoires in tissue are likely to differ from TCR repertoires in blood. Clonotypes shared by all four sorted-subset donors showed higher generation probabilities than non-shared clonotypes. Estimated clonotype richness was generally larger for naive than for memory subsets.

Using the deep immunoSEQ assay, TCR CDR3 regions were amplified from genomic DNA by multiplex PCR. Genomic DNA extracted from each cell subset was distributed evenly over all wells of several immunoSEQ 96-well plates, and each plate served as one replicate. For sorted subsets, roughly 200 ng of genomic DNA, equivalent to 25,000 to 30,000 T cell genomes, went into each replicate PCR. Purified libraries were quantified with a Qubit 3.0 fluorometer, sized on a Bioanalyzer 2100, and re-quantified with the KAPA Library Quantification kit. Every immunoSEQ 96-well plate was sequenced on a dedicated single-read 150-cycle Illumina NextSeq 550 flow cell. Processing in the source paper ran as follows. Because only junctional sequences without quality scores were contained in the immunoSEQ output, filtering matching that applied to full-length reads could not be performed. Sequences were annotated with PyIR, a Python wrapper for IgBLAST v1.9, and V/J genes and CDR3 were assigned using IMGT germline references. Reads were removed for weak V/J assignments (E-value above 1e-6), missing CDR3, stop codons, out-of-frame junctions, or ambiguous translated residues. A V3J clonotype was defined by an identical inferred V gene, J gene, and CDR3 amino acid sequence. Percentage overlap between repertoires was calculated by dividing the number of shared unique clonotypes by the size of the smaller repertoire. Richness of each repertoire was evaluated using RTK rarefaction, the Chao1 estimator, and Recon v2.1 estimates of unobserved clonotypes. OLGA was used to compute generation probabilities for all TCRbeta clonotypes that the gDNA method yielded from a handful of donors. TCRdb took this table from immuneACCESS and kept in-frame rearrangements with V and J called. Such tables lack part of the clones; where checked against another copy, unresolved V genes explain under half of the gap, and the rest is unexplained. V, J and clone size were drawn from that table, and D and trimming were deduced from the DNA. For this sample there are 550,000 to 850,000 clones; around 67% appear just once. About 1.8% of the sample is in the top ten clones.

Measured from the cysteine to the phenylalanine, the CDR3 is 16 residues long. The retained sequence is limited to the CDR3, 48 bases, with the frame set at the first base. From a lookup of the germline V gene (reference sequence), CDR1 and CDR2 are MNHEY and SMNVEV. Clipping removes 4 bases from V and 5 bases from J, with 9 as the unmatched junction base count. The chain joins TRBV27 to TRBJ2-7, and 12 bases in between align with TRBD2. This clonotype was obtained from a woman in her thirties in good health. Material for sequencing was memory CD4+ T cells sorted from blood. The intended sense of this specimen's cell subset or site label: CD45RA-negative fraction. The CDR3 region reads CASSSNRLAGANEQYF. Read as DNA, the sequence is TGTGCCAGCAGTTCCAACCGACTAGCGGGAGCCAACGAGCAGTACTTC.